Listed below are T cell receptor beta chains from one sample, sequenced in a study of shared clonotypes between healthy human individuals. The repertoire was sequenced with immunoSEQ multiplex PCR; TCRdb's copy has only in-frame clones and lacks some. This sample yields a few million clones, of which around 93% are seen a single time; 0.37% belongs to the top ten. Sequences were obtained from naive CD4+ T cells from PBMCs. The receptors here all came from a man aged 18 to 30 in good health. Some clones in this sample may be carry-over from other donors' samples. Both conserved end residues are part of each CDR3. The D gene is left open where the match is weak. Only part of the rows carry a size: once, few, many, or a class if the clone is expanded.

v_call,d_call,clone_size,j_call,cdr3_nt,cdr3_aa
TRBV5-1,NA,NA,TRBJ2-3,TGCGCCAGCAGGGTGAGGTATACTAGCACAGATACGCAGTATTTT,CASRVRYTSTDTQYF
TRBV11-1,TRBD2,once,TRBJ2-5,TGTGCCAGCAGCTTAAGATCCCCGACTAGCGGGTTATCAGAGACCCAGTACTTC,CASSLRSPTSGLSETQYF
TRBV11-2,NA,once,TRBJ1-4,TGTGCCAGCAGCCATAATAATGAAAAACTGTTTTTT,CASSHNNEKLFF
TRBV4-1,NA,NA,TRBJ2-3,TGCGCCAGCAGCCAAGATGGGACCCCGAGGGGGACAGATACGCAGTATTTT,CASSQDGTPRGTDTQYF
TRBV6-6,NA,NA,TRBJ2-6,TGTGCCAGCAGTGACCTCCGCGTCCTGACTTTC,CASSDLRVLTF
TRBV9,NA,NA,TRBJ2-5,TGTGCCAGCAGCGTAGGCCCGCCGGACCCTCAAGAGACCCAGTACTTC,CASSVGPPDPQETQYF
TRBV4-1,TRBD2,NA,TRBJ2-7,TGCGCCAGCAGCCAAGAATGGCGGGAGGGCATCGAGCAGTACTTC,CASSQEWREGIEQYF
TRBV4-2,NA,NA,TRBJ1-3,TGTGCCAGCAGCCAAAAGGGCGGGCGCGCCTCTGGAAACACCATATATTTT,CASSQKGGRASGNTIYF
TRBV5-1,TRBD2,NA,TRBJ2-7,TGCGCCAGCAGCCTGGGGTCTAGCGGATTCTACGAGCAGTACTTC,CASSLGSSGFYEQYF
TRBV6-5,TRBD1,once,TRBJ1-6,TGTGCCAGCAGCCGACGACAGGGGGAGAATTCACCCCTCCACTTT,CASSRRQGENSPLHF
TRBV29-1,NA,once,TRBJ2-1,TGCAGCGTTGAATCGACAGCAAAATTCTCCTACAATGAGCAGTTCTTC,CSVESTAKFSYNEQFF
TRBV5-1,NA,NA,TRBJ2-5,TGCGCCAGCAGCCCCAGGGGCGATGAGGGGACCCAGTACTTC,CASSPRGDEGTQYF
TRBV7-8,NA,NA,TRBJ2-7,TGTGCCAGCAGCCCCCGGCGGGTGAATGCCTACGAGCAGTACTTC,CASSPRRVNAYEQYF
TRBV19,NA,NA,TRBJ2-7,TGTGCCAGTAGTATAGTGATGCGCCACGGACTCTACGAGCAGTACTTC,CASSIVMRHGLYEQYF
TRBV7-2,NA,NA,TRBJ2-1,TGTGCCAGCAGCCCCCGACGCAGCAATGAGCAGTTCTTC,CASSPRRSNEQFF
TRBV6-5,NA,NA,TRBJ1-6,TGTGCCAGCAGTTACTCGTTCATCGGACGTGCGCCCCTCCACTTT,CASSYSFIGRAPLHF
TRBV5-1,NA,NA,TRBJ2-1,TGCGCCAGCAGACGGACATTTTCATACAATGAGCAGTTCTTC,CASRRTFSYNEQFF
TRBV9,NA,NA,TRBJ2-2,TGTGCCAGCAGCGTACGAGGGGCTCTCTCCGGGGAGCTGTTTTTT,CASSVRGALSGELFF
TRBV7-3,TRBD2,NA,TRBJ2-2,TGTGCCAGCAGCCTGGCGGGGGCGAACACCGGGGAGCTGTTTTTT,CASSLAGANTGELFF
TRBV6-1,TRBD1,NA,TRBJ1-5,TGTGCCAGCAGTGGACGACAGGGGAGCAATCAGCCCCAGCATTTT,CASSGRQGSNQPQHF
TRBV7-8,NA,NA,TRBJ2-7,TGTGCCAGCAGCTTAGAGGCGGCGACCGAGCAGTACTTC,CASSLEAATEQYF
TRBV18,NA,few,TRBJ1-1,TGTGCCAGCTCACCCTGGACAGACAACACTGAAGCTTTCTTT,CASSPWTDNTEAFF
TRBV5-1,NA,NA,TRBJ2-1,TGCGCCAGCAGCTTGGAGGGCAGGGTGGCCAATGAGCAGTTCTTC,CASSLEGRVANEQFF
TRBV29-1,TRBD2,NA,TRBJ2-3,TGCAGCGTTGTCCAGAGGCTAGCGGCCTCCACAGATACGCAGTATTTT,CSVVQRLAASTDTQYF
TRBV27,NA,NA,TRBJ2-3,TGTGCCAGCAGTGGGGCCAGCACAGATACGCAGTATTTT,CASSGASTDTQYF
TRBV21-1,NA,NA,TRBJ2-5,TGTGCCAGCAGCACTGCGCGGAGGCCAGAGACCCAGTACTTC,CASSTARRPETQYF
TRBV5-1,TRBD1,NA,TRBJ2-5,TGCGCCAGCAGCATCCGGCCTAGGGGACAGGGGGCCCAAGAGACCCAGTACTTC,CASSIRPRGQGAQETQYF
TRBV7-2,NA,once,TRBJ2-7,TGTGCCAGCAGCCCCGCGAGAAATAGCGCCTACGAGCAGTACTTC,CASSPARNSAYEQYF
TRBV7-9,TRBD1,NA,TRBJ2-7,TGTGCCAGCAGGCAGATAGACAGGGGGCAAGGAGGCGAGCAGTACTTC,CASRQIDRGQGGEQYF
TRBV29-1,TRBD1,once,TRBJ2-3,TGCAGCGTTCTGGACAGGGTGCCAGATACGCAGTATTTT,CSVLDRVPDTQYF
TRBV30,TRBD2,once,TRBJ2-1,TGTGCCTGGACATGGGGAAGGTCCGGGACTAGCGGGAGAACGCCCTACAATGAGCAGTTCTTC,CAWTWGRSGTSGRTPYNEQFF
TRBV6-5,NA,few,TRBJ1-1,TGTGCCAGCAGTTACTCGAACACTGAAGCTTTCTTT,CASSYSNTEAFF
TRBV7-9,TRBD1,NA,TRBJ2-1,TGTGCCAGCAGCCTCCGGGACAGCTACAATGAGCAGTTCTTC,CASSLRDSYNEQFF
TRBV9,NA,NA,TRBJ2-4,TGTGCCAGCAGCGTATCGCCAGAAAACATTCAGTACTTC,CASSVSPENIQYF
TRBV20-1,NA,NA,TRBJ1-1,TGCAGCCGTTTTCGGAACACTGAAGCTTTCTTT,CSRFRNTEAFF
TRBV5-4,NA,NA,TRBJ2-1,TGTGCCAGCAGCAGAACTTATCGGGTGACCTACAATGAGCAGTTCTTC,CASSRTYRVTYNEQFF
TRBV7-2,NA,NA,TRBJ2-7,TGTGCCAGCAGCTTAGACAGCCACGAGCAGTACTTC,CASSLDSHEQYF
TRBV5-1,NA,NA,TRBJ2-2,TGCGCCAGCAGCTCTGGGGACAAAAGGGGCACCGGGGAGCTGTTTTTT,CASSSGDKRGTGELFF
TRBV6-5,TRBD1,NA,TRBJ2-3,TGTGCCAGCAGACGACAGGGGGGTAGCACAGATACGCAGTATTTT,CASRRQGGSTDTQYF
TRBV28,TRBD2,NA,TRBJ2-5,TGTGCCAGCAGCCCCGGGACTAGCGCTGAGACCCAGTACTTC,CASSPGTSAETQYF
TRBV4-1,NA,NA,TRBJ2-5,TGCGCCAGCAGCCGGGGCCCTCTCTTGCCGGAGACCCAGTACTTC,CASSRGPLLPETQYF
TRBV6-5,NA,NA,TRBJ2-5,TGTGCCAGCAGTTTCAGGGGTGAGACCCAGTACTTC,CASSFRGETQYF
TRBV7-2,NA,NA,TRBJ1-3,TGTGCCAGCAGCCCCCCCCCAACTGGAAACACCATATATTTT,CASSPPPTGNTIYF
TRBV7-8,TRBD1,NA,TRBJ1-1,TGTGCCAGCAGCATAGGGGGACAGGGGAACACTGAAGCTTTCTTT,CASSIGGQGNTEAFF
TRBV18,TRBD1,NA,TRBJ1-3,TGTGCCAGCTCACCACCAGGTCAGGGGGTCAACACCATATATTTT,CASSPPGQGVNTIYF
TRBV7-3,TRBD1,NA,TRBJ2-5,TGTGCCAGCAGCTCCGGACAGGCAGAGACCCAGTACTTC,CASSSGQAETQYF
TRBV15,NA,NA,TRBJ1-4,TGTGCCACCAGCAGGGACGGGACGGGGACTAATGAAAAACTGTTTTTT,CATSRDGTGTNEKLFF
TRBV7-3,NA,NA,TRBJ2-5,TGTGCCAGCAGCTTAATGATGGTTCCGGGGGAGACCCAGTACTTC,CASSLMMVPGETQYF
TRBV5-1,TRBD2,NA,TRBJ2-7,TGCGCCAGCCGCCTGGGTAGCGGGAGGACCTACGAGCAGTACTTC,CASRLGSGRTYEQYF
TRBV19,TRBD1,NA,TRBJ1-3,TGTGCCAGTGGGAGGGACAGCCATACTGGAAACACCATATATTTT,CASGRDSHTGNTIYF
TRBV5-4,TRBD2,NA,TRBJ2-3,TGTGCCAGCAGCTTGGGGGCTAGCGGGAGCACAGATACGCAGTATTTT,CASSLGASGSTDTQYF
TRBV4-2,NA,NA,TRBJ2-6,TGTGCCAGCAGCCACGGGTTGGTTGGGGCCAACGTCCTGACTTTC,CASSHGLVGANVLTF
TRBV7-2,NA,NA,TRBJ1-2,TGTGCCACCCAGTCTGGAAGTGGGCGTTACTATGGCTACACCTTC,CATQSGSGRYYGYTF
TRBV5-1,NA,NA,TRBJ1-3,TGCGCCAGCAGCTTGGGTGGTGGAAACACCATATATTTT,CASSLGGGNTIYF
TRBV21-1,NA,NA,TRBJ2-1,TGTGCCAGCAGCGTCCGGGACAAACGGACTAGCGGGAGGTTCCATGAGCAGTTCTTC,CASSVRDKRTSGRFHEQFF
TRBV9,TRBD2,NA,TRBJ2-3,TGTGCCAGCAACAGCGGGGTGTTTCTAGCAGATACGCAGTATTTT,CASNSGVFLADTQYF
TRBV7-8,TRBD2,once,TRBJ2-7,TGTGCCAGCAGCTTAGCGCCCGGGACTAGCTCCTACGAGCAGTACTTC,CASSLAPGTSSYEQYF
TRBV5-1,NA,NA,TRBJ2-5,TGCGCCAGCAGCTTGTTCGGTTTCCAAGAGACCCAGTACTTC,CASSLFGFQETQYF
TRBV5-8,NA,NA,TRBJ2-7,TGTGCCAGCAGCTTGGTCCCCCCCCGCCAGGGAGGGGGTTACACCTACGAGCAGTACTTC,CASSLVPPRQGGGYTYEQYF